This T cell receptor beta chain was sequenced for a study of early T cells in non-severe SARS-CoV-2 infection. In the study overall: Bulk RNA isolated from unsorted whole blood underwent sequencing; chains were not paired.

CDR1 is MNHEY, CDR2 SMNVEV, per germline (reference sequence). The CDR3 spans 14 residues. The ends were cut back, 4 bases at V and 5 bases at J, with 9 bases in the middle. This clonotype has at least ten counts. What it recognizes is unknown. Researchers attached unique molecular identifiers to individual cDNA molecules. TCRdb analysed the 5' RACE reads with MiXCR anew, one entry per CDR3 protein. The table shows 65,000 to 75,000 distinct CDR3 sequences, with around 13% occurring only once. General study findings and limits: Private and CD4 specificities were missed by VDJdb matching, skewed to anti-spike CD8.

The sample consisted of whole blood. The source of this sequence is an adult who was a healthcare worker with PCR-confirmed SARS-CoV-2 infection or an uninfected control (not recorded which). V gene TRBV27 combines with J gene TRBJ1-6; tentatively, D is TRBD1 (5 bases). The CDR3 DNA reads as TGTGCCAGCAGTTACGGGGGTAATAATTCACCCCTCCACTTT. Protein sequence: CASSYGGNNSPLHF.